The T cell receptor beta chain described here comes from a study of cytomegalovirus exposure and HLA in healthy donors. Remarks on this clone: Its cognate antigen is unknown.

Regarding the study as a whole: TCR beta chain V- and J-gene trimming was linked, in a later analysis, to a missense variant in DCLRE1C.

Primers: 60 Vbeta forward and 13 Jbeta reverse. TCRdb's copy holds only in-frame clones and misses some; the assay was immunoSEQ multiplex PCR. The sample has 100,000 to 150,000 clones; roughly 76% are singletons. The source of this sequence is a woman aged 45-65 years in good health and CMV-seronegative. The material sequenced was PBMCs.

The CDR3: CASSQRLAGDNEQFF. CDR3 in DNA: TGTGCCAGCAGCCAGAGACTAGCGGGAGACAATGAGCAGTTCTTC. This chain joins TRBV7-2 and TRBJ2-1; the match to TRBD2 covers 12 bases. V was pared by 5 bases and J by 5 bases, with 4 bases of the junction left unmatched. The CDR3 spans 15 residues. Germline V gives CDR1 SGHTA, CDR2 FQGNSA.